Sequencing of this T cell receptor beta chain was carried out in a study of blood T cell repertoires in COVID-19 (dated by TCRdb to between 2020 and 2021). In the study overall: Samples from collaborators originated in the United States, Italy and Spain and spanned both the acute and convalescent phases of COVID-19. Samples came from the ongoing ImmuneRACE study (first 160 participants) plus 1,254 subjects from 6 global collaborators. Where HLA class I and class II types were available, the types were taken from metadata supplied by the sample provider, not from assay-based typing. A de-identified subject ID, COVID-19 status, age in years and sex were almost always included in the sample metadata. The material from the prospective study consisted of cDNA or gDNA derived from T cells, B-cell-depleted T cells, or PBMCs. The repertoires were released in a freely available public database intended as a resource for research on the immune response to SARS-CoV-2. Deeply sampled blood TCRbeta repertoires from subjects exposed to, actively infected with, or recovered from COVID-19 were included in the dataset.

TCRbeta CDR3 regions were amplified from genomic DNA using the immunoSEQ Assay, a bias-controlled multiplex PCR. In the paper's pipeline: Nucleated cell counts per sample were estimated from amplification of reference gene primers within the assay. To quantify the absolute abundance of each unique TCRbeta CDR3 rearrangement, sequence reads were collapsed and filtered. For each sample, productive Simpson clonality was calculated as the square root of Simpson's diversity index across productive rearrangements. TCRdb's version of the immuneACCESS table is confined to in-frame rearrangements and falls short of the full clone set. An unresolved V gene accounts for under half of the shortfall where checked; the remainder is of unknown origin. D and trimming were read from the DNA, whereas the V and J calls and clone size are those reported in that table. The sample data list about 260,000 clones, and about nine tenths of these were observed just once. The ten biggest clones cover around 10% of the sample.

Samples from volunteer blood donors who had recovered from COVID-19 were contributed by a second Seattle source. Whole blood was collected in K2EDTA tubes by collaborating institutions according to the institutions' own protocols. Collaborator samples were shipped for TCRbeta analysis as frozen whole blood, isolated PBMCs, or DNA extracted from either sample type. The germline V gene encodes CDR1 MNHEY and CDR2 SMNVEV (reference sequence). Trimming removed 2 bases from V and 6 bases from J, leaving 9 bases between the germline ends. Counted from cysteine to phenylalanine, this CDR3 has 13 amino acids. The DNA shown is the 39-base CDR3, in frame from base 1. A word on this clone: Its binding antigen is unknown. Per-nucleotide qualities are absent, and no much larger clonotype sits a single base away.

Findings and caveats that apply to the study as a whole: How much clinical and demographic metadata was included differed by source and by participant, and the metadata was provided uncurated.

In this chain, TRBV27 is recombined with TRBJ2-3; TRBD2 is a weak D gene call, 5 bases matching. The clonotype originates from a man aged 40-55 years who had recovered from COVID-19. Sequences were obtained from peripheral blood. The DNA sequence follows: TGTGCCAGCAGTTTACCCCGCGGGGATACGCAGTATTTT. It specifies CASSLPRGDTQYF.